Below, 5 T cell receptor beta chains from the same sample are listed, as sequenced in a study of OX40 agonist ivuxolimab in advanced cancers. Profiled with immunoSEQ multiplex PCR; TCRdb holds only in-frame clones, not every one. The sample holds tens of thousands of clones; about 93% are singletons and the top ten take roughly 6.7%. Sequenced material: CD4+ or CD8+ T cells sorted from blood, taken in a trial of the OX40 agonist ivuxolimab. The source is an adult with an advanced solid tumor such as melanoma, head and neck, liver or kidney cancer.

The gene calls are TRBV4-1 and TRBJ1-3, with 9 bases lining up with TRBD1. J was trimmed by 8 bases and V by 5 bases; bases with no gene match: 10. Looked up from germline, CDR1 is MGHRA and CDR2 is YSYEKL. The CDR3 spans 15 residues. This chain's CDR3 is CASSFRDRAADTIYF. The CDR3 DNA sequence: TGCGCCAGCAGCTTCCGGGACAGGGCGGCGGACACCATATATTTT.

The chain recombines TRBV5-1 with TRBJ2-7; 9 nucleotides agree with TRBD1. After removal of 1 base from V and 3 bases from J, the junction contained 2 bases not matched to a gene. CDR1 is SGHRS and CDR2 is YFSETQ in the germline V gene. The CDR3 runs 14 residues. In nucleotides, the CDR3 is TGCGCCAGCAGCTTGCGGACAGGGGACTACGAGCAGTACTTC. Translated, it gives CASSLRTGDYEQYF.

V gene TRBV29-1 combines with J gene TRBJ1-1; no clear D gene. The germline V gene has CDR1 SQVTM and CDR2 ANQGSEA. Trimming pared 4 bases from V and 11 bases from J, leaving 14 bases between. The CDR3 consists of 11 residues. CDR3 DNA sequence: TGCAGCGTTGGCAGTGATCTGGGGGCTTTCTTT. It codes for CSVGSDLGAFF.

The chain is built from TRBV10-2 and TRBJ2-7; the D is unclear. The CDR3 extends over 15 amino acids. V lost 2 bases, J lost 2 bases, and 13 bases lay in between. Germline assignment: CDR1 WSHSY and CDR2 SAAADI. The CDR3 DNA reads as TGCGCCAGCAGTGAGGCCAAGATCGACACCTACGAGCAGTACTTC. Protein: CASSEAKIDTYEQYF.

The chain couples TRBV5-4 to TRBJ2-7; 9 bases are shared with TRBD1. Germline V CDR1 and CDR2: SGHNT, YYREEE (reference sequence). V shed 2 bases and J 4 bases; nucleotides not matched to a gene: 4. The CDR3 is 14 residues long. This CDR3 is CASSLQGALYEQYF. CDR3 nucleotides: TGTGCCAGCAGCTTACAGGGGGCTCTATACGAGCAGTACTTC.